This T cell receptor beta chain was sequenced for a study of Tregs in tolerant kidney transplant recipients. Data came from immunoSEQ multiplex PCR; TCRdb stores just in-frame clones and leaves some out. The table lists about 73,000 clones, around 93% of them singletons. The germline V gene encodes CDR1 ENHRY and CDR2 SYGVKD. CDR3 length: 15 residues. The ends lost 3 bases at V and 5 bases at J; junction bases unmatched: 5. The chain carries TRBV10-3 and TRBJ2-7; TRBD1 matches 12 bases. This TCR derives from a human donor who received a combined kidney and bone marrow transplant. The material was Tregs from blood, obtained before the transplant. DNA for the CDR3: TGTGCCATCAGTGACCCGGGACAGGGGGCCGACGAGCAGTACTTC. The encoded protein is CAISDPGQGADEQYF.